This T cell receptor beta chain stems from a study of CD8 T cells in Susac syndrome. It was treatment-naive patients with stable or active relapsing-remitting disease who made up the multiple sclerosis controls. Random-hexamer reverse transcription was applied to about 0.45 to 1 ug RNA. TCRdb recomputed calls from the immunoSEQ multiplex PCR reads with MiXCR, one row per CDR3 protein. The sample lists more than 100,000 distinct CDR3 sequences, 75% to 90% seen once, with 0.5% to 0.65% in the top ten. The CDR3 runs to 17 residues. Germline V gene lookup returns CDR1 MGHRA and CDR2 YSYEKL. The V gene end was trimmed by 3 bases and the J gene end by 5 bases; junction bases not matched to a gene: 10.

Material: CD8+ T cells from PBMCs. V usage is TRBV4-1 and J usage is TRBJ2-1; 10 nucleotides match TRBD1. The TCR comes from a human donor with multiple sclerosis. The CDR3, as DNA: TGCGCCAGCAGCCAGAGGGACAGGGGACCCATTCACAATGAGCAGTTCTTC. This gives the protein CASSQRDRGPIHNEQFF.